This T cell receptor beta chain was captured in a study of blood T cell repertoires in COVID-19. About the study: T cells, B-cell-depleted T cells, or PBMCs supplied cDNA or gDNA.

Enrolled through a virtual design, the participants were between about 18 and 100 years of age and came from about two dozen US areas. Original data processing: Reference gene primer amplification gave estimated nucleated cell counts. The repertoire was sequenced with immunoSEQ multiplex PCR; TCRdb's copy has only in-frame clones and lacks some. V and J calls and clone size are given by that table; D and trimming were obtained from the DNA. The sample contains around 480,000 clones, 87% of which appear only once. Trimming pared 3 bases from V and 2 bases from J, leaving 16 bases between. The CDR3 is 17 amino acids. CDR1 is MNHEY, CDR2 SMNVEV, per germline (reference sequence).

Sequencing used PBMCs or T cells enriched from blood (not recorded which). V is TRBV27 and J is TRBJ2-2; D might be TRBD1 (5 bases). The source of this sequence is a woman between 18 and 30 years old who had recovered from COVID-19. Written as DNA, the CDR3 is TGTGCCAGCAGTTTTGGCCTCCGACAGAGTAACACCGGGGAGCTGTTTTTT. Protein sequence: CASSFGLRQSNTGELFF.